Shown below are 7 T cell receptor beta chains from a single sample sequenced in a study of shared clonotypes between healthy human individuals. Some clones are missing from TCRdb's copy, which holds only in-frame ones; the method was immunoSEQ multiplex PCR. The sample gives around 700,000 clones, about 92% of which show up once; about a quarter is in the top ten. CD45RO-negative cells were positively selected for CCR7, leaving out terminally differentiated effector memory CD45RA+ cells. Sequenced sample: naive CD8+ T cells sorted from blood. These receptors were obtained from a man aged 25 to 40 in good health.

This chain links TRBV10-3 with TRBJ1-2; TRBD1 aligns across 7 bases. The J segment lost 6 bases and the V segment lost 7 bases, leaving 5 bases of the junction unmatched. Germline V gives CDR1 ENHRY, CDR2 SYGVKD. This CDR3 comprises 12 residues. In DNA form, the CDR3 reads TGTGCCATCAATCAGGGGGACGATGGCTACACCTTC. This codes for CAINQGDDGYTF.

V usage is TRBV29-1 and J usage is TRBJ2-1; D is undetermined. The V gene lost 5 bases and the J gene lost 0 bases, with 8 bases spanning the gap. Germline V gene data show CDR1 as SQVTM and CDR2 as ANQGSEA. The CDR3 consists of 13 residues. The CDR3 nucleotides are TGCAGCGTTATGGGAATCTCCTACAATGAGCAGTTCTTC. It translates to CSVMGISYNEQFF.

The DNA for the CDR3 is TGCGCCAGCAGCTTTAACGGGGCGAGTGGAAACACCATATATTTT. It encodes CASSFNGASGNTIYF. The rearrangement links TRBV4-1 to TRBJ1-3, with a weak D call TRBD1 (5 bases). Trimming pared 5 bases from V and 3 bases from J, leaving 14 bases between. The germline CDR1 and CDR2 sequences are MGHRA and YSYEKL. The CDR3 covers 15 residues.

With regard to this clone: Other DNA sequences in this specimen translate into the identical CDR3. This chain connects TRBV6-5 to TRBJ1-5, with D uncertain. The CDR3 loop spans 15 amino acids. Looked up from germline, CDR1 is MNHEY and CDR2 is SVGAGI. Trimming removed 0 bases at V and 0 bases at J, with 6 bases between. CDR3 bases: TGTGCCAGCAGTTACTCGGGGTATAGCAATCAGCCCCAGCATTTT. It translates to CASSYSGYSNQPQHF.

This chain links TRBV27 with TRBJ2-1; D is perhaps TRBD1 or TRBD2 (5 bases each). Trimming shortened V by 2 bases and J by 3 bases, and 8 bases separated the two germline ends. This CDR3 is 14 amino acids long. The V gene's germline CDR1 is MNHEY and CDR2 SMNVEV (reference sequence). The CDR3 region is CASSLRGLYNEQFF. The CDR3 DNA is TGTGCCAGCAGTTTACGGGGCCTCTACAATGAGCAGTTCTTC.

The V call is TRBV13, the J call TRBJ2-4; no clear D. This CDR3 is built from 16 residues. CDR1 and CDR2 (germline): PRHDT, FYEKMQ (reference sequence). V was trimmed by 5 bases and J by 0 bases, leaving 14 bases between them. The CDR3 loop reads CASSPPIGLAKNIQYF. The CDR3 DNA reads as TGTGCCAGCAGCCCTCCCATAGGATTAGCCAAAAACATTCAGTACTTC.

The rearrangement uses TRBV18 and TRBJ1-4, with D possibly being TRBD1 (6 bases). Looked up from germline, CDR1 is KGHSH and CDR2 is LQKENI. The CDR3 consists of 16 residues. The germline V and J ends were trimmed by 3 bases and 8 bases, with 19 bases remaining between them. The CDR3 reads CASSPLVTGEWEKLFF. CDR3 sequence (DNA): TGTGCCAGCTCACCCCTCGTGACAGGAGAGTGGGAAAAACTGTTTTTT.